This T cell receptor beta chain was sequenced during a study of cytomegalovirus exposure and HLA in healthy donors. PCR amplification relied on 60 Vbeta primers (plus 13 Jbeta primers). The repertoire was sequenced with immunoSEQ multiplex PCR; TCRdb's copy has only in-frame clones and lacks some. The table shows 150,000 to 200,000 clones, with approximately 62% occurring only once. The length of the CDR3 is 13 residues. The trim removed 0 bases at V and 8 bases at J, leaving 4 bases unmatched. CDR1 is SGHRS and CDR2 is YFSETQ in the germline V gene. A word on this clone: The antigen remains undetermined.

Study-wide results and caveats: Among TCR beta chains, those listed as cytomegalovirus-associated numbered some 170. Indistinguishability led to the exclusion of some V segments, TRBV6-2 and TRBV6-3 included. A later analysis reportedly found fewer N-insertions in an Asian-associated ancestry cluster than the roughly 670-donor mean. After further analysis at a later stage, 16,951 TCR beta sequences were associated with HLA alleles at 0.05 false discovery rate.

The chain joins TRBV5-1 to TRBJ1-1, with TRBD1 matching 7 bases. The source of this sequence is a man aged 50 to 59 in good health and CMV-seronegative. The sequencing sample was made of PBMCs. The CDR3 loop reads CASSLVPDREAFF. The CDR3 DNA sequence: TGCGCCAGCAGCTTGGTCCCGGACAGGGAAGCTTTCTTT.